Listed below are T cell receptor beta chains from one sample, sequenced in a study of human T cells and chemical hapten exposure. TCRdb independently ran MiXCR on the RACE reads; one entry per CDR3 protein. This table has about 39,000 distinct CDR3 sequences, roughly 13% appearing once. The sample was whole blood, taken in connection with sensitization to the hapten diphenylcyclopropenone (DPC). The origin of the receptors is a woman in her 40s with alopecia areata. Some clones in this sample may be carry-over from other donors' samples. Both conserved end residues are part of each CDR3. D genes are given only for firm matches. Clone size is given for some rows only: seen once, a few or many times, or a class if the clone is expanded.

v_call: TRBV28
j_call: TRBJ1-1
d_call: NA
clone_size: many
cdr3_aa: CASKIQGPEAFF
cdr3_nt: TGTGCCAGCAAGATACAGGGTCCTGAAGCTTTCTTT

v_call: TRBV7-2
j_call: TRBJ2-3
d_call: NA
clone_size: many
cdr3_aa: CASSLAGGQADTQYF
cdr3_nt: TGTGCCAGCAGCTTAGCGGGGGGGCAAGCAGATACGCAGTATTTT

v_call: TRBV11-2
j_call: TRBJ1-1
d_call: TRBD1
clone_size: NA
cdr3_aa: CASSLVGGLDTEAFF
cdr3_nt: TGTGCCAGCAGCTTAGTAGGGGGCTTGGACACTGAAGCTTTCTTT

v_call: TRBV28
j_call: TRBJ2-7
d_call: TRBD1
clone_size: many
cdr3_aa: CASRPTGNEQYF
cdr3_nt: TGTGCCAGCAGACCGACAGGGAACGAGCAGTACTTC

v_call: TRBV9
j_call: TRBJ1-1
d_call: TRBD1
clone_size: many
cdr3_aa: CASSPRQGVTEAFF
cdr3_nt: TGTGCCAGCAGCCCTCGACAGGGGGTCACTGAAGCTTTCTTT

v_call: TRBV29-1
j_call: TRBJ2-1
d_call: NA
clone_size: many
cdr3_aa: CSCQGSEQFF
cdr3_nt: TGCAGCTGCCAGGGCAGTGAGCAGTTCTTC

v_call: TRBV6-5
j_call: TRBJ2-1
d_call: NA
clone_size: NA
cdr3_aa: CASSSRESKTYNEQFF
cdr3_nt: TGTGCCAGCAGCTCCCGCGAATCTAAAACTTACAATGAGCAGTTCTTC

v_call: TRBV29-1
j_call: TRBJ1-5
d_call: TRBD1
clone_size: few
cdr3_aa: CSVIGTGGNQPQHF
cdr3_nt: TGCAGCGTTATAGGGACAGGGGGCAATCAGCCCCAGCATTTT

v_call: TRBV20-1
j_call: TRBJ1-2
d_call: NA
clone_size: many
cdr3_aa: CSALLRGGYYGYTF
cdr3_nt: TGCAGTGCCCTTTTGAGGGGGGGCTACTATGGCTACACCTTC

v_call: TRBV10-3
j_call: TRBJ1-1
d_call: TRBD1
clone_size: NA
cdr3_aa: CAISGTGMNTEAFF
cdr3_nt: TGTGCCATCAGTGGGACAGGTATGAACACTGAAGCTTTCTTT

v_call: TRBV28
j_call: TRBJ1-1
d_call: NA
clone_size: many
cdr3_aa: CASSRTGSHYTEAFF
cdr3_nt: TGTGCCAGCAGCCGTACCGGGAGTCACTACACTGAAGCTTTCTTT

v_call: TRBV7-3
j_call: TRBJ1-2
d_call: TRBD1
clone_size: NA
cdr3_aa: CASRGQADYGYTF
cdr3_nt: TGTGCCAGCAGGGGACAGGCGGATTATGGCTACACCTTC

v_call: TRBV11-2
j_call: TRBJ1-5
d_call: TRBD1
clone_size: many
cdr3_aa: CASSLDRSQPQHF
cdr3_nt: TGTGCCAGCAGCTTGGACAGGAGCCAGCCCCAGCATTTT

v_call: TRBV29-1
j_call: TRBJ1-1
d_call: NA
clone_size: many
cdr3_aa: CSGALNTEAFF
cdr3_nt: TGCAGCGGGGCACTGAACACTGAAGCTTTCTTT

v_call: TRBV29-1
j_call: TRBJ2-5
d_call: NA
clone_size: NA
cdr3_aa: CSVGRDQETQYF
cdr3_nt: TGCAGCGTTGGGAGAGACCAAGAGACCCAGTACTTC

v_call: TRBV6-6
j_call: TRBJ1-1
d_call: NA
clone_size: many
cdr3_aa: CASSYRLRDTEAFF
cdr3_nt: TGTGCCAGCAGTTACAGATTAAGGGACACTGAAGCTTTCTTT

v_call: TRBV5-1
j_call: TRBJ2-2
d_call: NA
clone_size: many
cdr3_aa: CASSPTGSNTGELFF
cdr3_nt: TGCGCCAGCAGCCCTACAGGGTCGAACACCGGGGAGCTGTTTTTT

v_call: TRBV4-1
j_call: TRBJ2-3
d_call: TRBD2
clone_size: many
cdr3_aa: CASSQDFSGRASDTQYF
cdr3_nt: TGCGCCAGCAGCCAAGATTTCAGCGGGAGGGCATCAGATACGCAGTATTTT

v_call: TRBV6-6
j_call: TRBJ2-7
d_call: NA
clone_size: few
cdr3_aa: CASSYSSEVQYF
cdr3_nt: TGTGCCAGCAGTTACTCGAGCGAGGTGCAGTACTTC

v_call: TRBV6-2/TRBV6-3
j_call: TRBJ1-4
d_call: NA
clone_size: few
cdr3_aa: CASNGVRSNEKLFF
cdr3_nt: TGTGCCAGCAACGGCGTACGATCTAATGAAAAACTGTTTTTT

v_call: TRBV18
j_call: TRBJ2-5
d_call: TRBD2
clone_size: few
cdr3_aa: CASSPPGLAGAETQYF
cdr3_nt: TGTGCCAGCTCACCACCGGGGCTAGCGGGAGCGGAGACCCAGTACTTC

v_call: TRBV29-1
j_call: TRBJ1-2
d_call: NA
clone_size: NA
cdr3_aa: CSANLGGYTF
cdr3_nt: TGCAGCGCGAACTTAGGGGGCTACACCTTC

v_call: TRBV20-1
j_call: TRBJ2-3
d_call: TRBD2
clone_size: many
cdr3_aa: CSARAGIDTQYF
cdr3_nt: TGCAGTGCCAGAGCGGGGATAGATACGCAGTATTTT

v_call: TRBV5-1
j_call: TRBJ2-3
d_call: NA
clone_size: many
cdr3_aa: CASSPIRQLGDKEDTQYF
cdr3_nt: TGCGCCAGCAGCCCCATCCGGCAGCTTGGCGACAAGGAAGATACGCAGTATTTT

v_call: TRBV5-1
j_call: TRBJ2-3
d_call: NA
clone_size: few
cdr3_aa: CASSLGDSTDTQYF
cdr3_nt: TGCGCCAGCAGCTTGGGGGACAGCACAGATACGCAGTATTTT

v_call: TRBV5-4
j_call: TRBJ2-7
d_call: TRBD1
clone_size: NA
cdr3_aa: CASSLHTGTEYEQYF
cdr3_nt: TGTGCCAGCAGCTTGCATACCGGGACAGAATACGAGCAGTACTTC

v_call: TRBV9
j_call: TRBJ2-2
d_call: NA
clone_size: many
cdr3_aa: CASSVGTLNTGELFF
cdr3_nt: TGTGCCAGCAGCGTAGGGACATTGAACACCGGGGAGCTGTTTTTT

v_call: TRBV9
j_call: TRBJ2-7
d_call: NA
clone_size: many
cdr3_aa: CASSVEVGEQYF
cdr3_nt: TGTGCCAGCAGCGTAGAGGTCGGCGAGCAGTACTTC

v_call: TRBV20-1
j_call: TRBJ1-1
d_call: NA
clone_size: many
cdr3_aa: CSARENTEAFF
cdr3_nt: TGCAGTGCTAGGGAGAACACTGAAGCTTTCTTT

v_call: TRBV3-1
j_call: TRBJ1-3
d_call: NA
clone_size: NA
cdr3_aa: CASSQRGTNGNTIYF
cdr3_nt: TGTGCCAGCAGCCAGCGAGGGACGAATGGAAACACCATATATTTT

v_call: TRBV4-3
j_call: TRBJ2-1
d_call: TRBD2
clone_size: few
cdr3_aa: CASSQVLAGGSDEQFF
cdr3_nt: TGCGCCAGCAGCCAAGTCCTAGCGGGGGGCTCGGATGAGCAGTTCTTC

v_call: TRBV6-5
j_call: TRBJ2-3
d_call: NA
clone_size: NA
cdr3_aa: CASIAASATDTQYF
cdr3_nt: TGTGCCAGCATAGCGGCTAGCGCTACAGATACGCAGTATTTT

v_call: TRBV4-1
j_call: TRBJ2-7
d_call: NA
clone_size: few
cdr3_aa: CASSQGSYRLQEQYF
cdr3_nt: TGCGCCAGCAGCCAAGGAAGTTACAGGTTGCAGGAGCAGTACTTC

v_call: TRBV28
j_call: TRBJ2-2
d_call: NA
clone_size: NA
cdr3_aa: CASSLWAATNTGELFF
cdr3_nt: TGTGCCAGCAGTTTATGGGCGGCTACGAACACCGGGGAGCTGTTTTTT

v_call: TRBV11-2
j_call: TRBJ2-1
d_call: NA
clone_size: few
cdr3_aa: CASSLELVPSNEQFF
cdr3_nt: TGTGCCAGCAGCTTGGAACTCGTGCCCTCCAATGAGCAGTTCTTC

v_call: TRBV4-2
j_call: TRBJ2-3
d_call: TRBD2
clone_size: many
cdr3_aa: CASSSLTSGRTDTQYF
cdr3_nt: TGTGCCAGCAGCTCCTTGACTAGCGGCCGCACAGATACGCAGTATTTT

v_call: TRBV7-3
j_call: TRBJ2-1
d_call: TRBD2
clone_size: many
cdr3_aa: CASSLMGGTSGRIGQFF
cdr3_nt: TGTGCCAGCAGCTTAATGGGAGGAACTAGCGGGAGGATTGGGCAGTTCTTC

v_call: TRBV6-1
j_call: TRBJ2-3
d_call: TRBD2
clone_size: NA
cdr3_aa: CASSDPGLATDTQYF
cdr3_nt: TGTGCCAGCAGTGATCCGGGACTAGCAACAGATACGCAGTATTTT

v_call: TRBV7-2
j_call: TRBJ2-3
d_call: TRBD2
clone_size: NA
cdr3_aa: CASGSGLVGTDTQYF
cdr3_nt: TGTGCCAGCGGCTCGGGACTAGTGGGCACAGATACGCAGTATTTT

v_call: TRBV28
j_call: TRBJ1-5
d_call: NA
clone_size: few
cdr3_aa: CASSFPTGAVYSNQPQHF
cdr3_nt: TGTGCCAGCAGTTTCCCCACAGGTGCGGTTTATAGCAATCAGCCCCAGCATTTT

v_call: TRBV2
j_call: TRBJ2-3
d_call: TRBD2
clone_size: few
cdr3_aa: CASLPGLRTDTQYF
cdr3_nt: TGTGCCTCACTACCGGGACTAAGGACAGATACGCAGTATTTT

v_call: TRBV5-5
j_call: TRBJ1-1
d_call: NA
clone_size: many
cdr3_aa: CASSSRRGNTEAFF
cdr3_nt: TGTGCCAGCAGCTCCAGGAGGGGTAACACTGAAGCTTTCTTT

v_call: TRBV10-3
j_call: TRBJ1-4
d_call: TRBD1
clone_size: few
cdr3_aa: CAAGGQSNEKLFF
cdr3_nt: TGTGCCGCCGGGGGACAGAGCAATGAAAAACTGTTTTTT

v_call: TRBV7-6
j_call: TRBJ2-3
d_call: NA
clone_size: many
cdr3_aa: CASSLQTSGTQYF
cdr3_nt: TGTGCCAGCAGCTTGCAAACTAGTGGTACGCAGTATTTT

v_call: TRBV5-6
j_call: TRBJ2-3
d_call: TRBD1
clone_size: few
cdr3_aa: CASTLGQGGPDTQYF
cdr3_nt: TGTGCCAGCACCCTGGGACAGGGAGGACCAGATACGCAGTATTTT

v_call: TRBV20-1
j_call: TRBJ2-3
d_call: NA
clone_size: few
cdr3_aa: CRAQINTDTQYF
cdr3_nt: TGCAGGGCCCAGATTAACACAGATACGCAGTATTTT

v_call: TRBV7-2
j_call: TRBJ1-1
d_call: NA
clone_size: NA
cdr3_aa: CASRVRGANTEAFF
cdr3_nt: TGTGCCAGCAGGGTCAGGGGAGCGAACACTGAAGCTTTCTTT

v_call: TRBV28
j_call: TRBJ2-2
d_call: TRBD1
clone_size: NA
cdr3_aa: CASGLTGGATGELFF
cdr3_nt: TGTGCCAGCGGGTTGACAGGGGGCGCAACCGGGGAGCTGTTTTTT

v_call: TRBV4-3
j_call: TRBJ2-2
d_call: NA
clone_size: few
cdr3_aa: CASSQDRAVDTGELFF
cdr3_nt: TGCGCCAGCAGCCAAGATCGGGCAGTAGATACCGGGGAGCTGTTTTTT